These 17 T cell receptor beta chains were sequenced from one sample in a study of T cell repertoires in cytomegalovirus infection. TCRdb independently ran MiXCR on the reads; one entry per CDR3 protein. Of under 850,000 distinct CDR3 sequences in the sample, less than 40% are singletons; the top ten hold around 3%. The material sequenced was PBMCs. These receptors came from a human donor in good health (CMV status not recorded). Some clones in this sample may be carry-over from other donors' samples.

The rearrangement uses TRBV14 and TRBJ2-5; no reliable D call. The length of the CDR3 is 16 residues. Germline V CDR1 and CDR2: SGHDN, FVKESK. The V end lost 5 bases, the J end lost 4 bases, and 20 bases lay between the germline ends. In DNA, the CDR3 is TGTGCCAGCAGCTCACACTCCGGCAGGTTAATAGAGACCCAGTACTTC. Translated, it gives CASSSHSGRLIETQYF.

This clonotype was recorded a few times. The chain has TRBV6-1 and TRBJ2-1; 9 nucleotides agree with TRBD2. The CDR3 runs 14 residues. CDR1 and CDR2 (germline): MNHNS, SASEGT. The ends lost 5 bases at V and 4 bases at J; junction bases unmatched: 3. The DNA for the CDR3 is TGTGCCAGCAGTCGACTAGCGGCTTACAATGAGCAGTTCTTC. This encodes CASSRLAAYNEQFF.

This clonotype came up a few times. One junction end disagrees with the germline gene, perhaps due to a read error. This sequence joins TRBV27 and TRBJ1-3; 7 nucleotides match TRBD1. This CDR3 spans 14 amino acids. Germline CDR1 reads MNHEY; CDR2 reads SMNVEV (reference sequence). CDR3 sequence: CASSFTGAGNTIYF. CDR3 nucleotide sequence: TGTGCCAGCAGTTTCACAGGGGCTGGAAACACCATCTATTTT.

The CDR3 sequence: CASSEEFGTGRETQYF. The CDR3 bases are TGTGCCAGCAGTGAAGAGTTTGGGACAGGGAGGGAGACCCAGTACTTC. V gene TRBV6-1 combines with J gene TRBJ2-5; 9 bases match TRBD1. The CDR3 spans 16 residues. CDR1 MNHNS and CDR2 SASEGT come from the germline V gene. V shed 1 base and J 5 bases; nucleotides not matched to a gene: 8.

The chain employs TRBV7-3 and TRBJ2-6; the D gene is possibly TRBD2 (5 bases). CDR1 is SGHTA, CDR2 FQGTGA, per germline. V dropped 4 bases and J dropped 8 bases, with 9 bases sitting between them. The CDR3 spans 13 residues. DNA for the CDR3: TGTGCCAGCAGCTACGGACTGCCCAACGTCCTGACTTTC. Its protein is CASSYGLPNVLTF.

There are a few counts of this clonotype. This chain uses TRBV11-2 with TRBJ2-1; 7 positions match TRBD1. Trimming took 5 bases from V and 6 from J; bases not matched to a gene: 19. CDR1 is SGHAT and CDR2 is FQNNGV in the germline V gene. The CDR3 has 18 amino acids. As DNA, the CDR3 is TGTGCCAGCAGCCCCAGGGTTGTACCGAGGGGGCGAGTCAATGAGCAGTTCTTC. As protein: CASSPRVVPRGRVNEQFF.

This clonotype was seen a few times. The chain couples TRBV7-9 to TRBJ1-6, with D possibly being TRBD1 (6 bases). The V gene lost 5 bases and the J gene lost 6 bases, with 20 bases spanning the gap. The CDR3 has 17 amino acids. Germline loops: CDR1 SEHNR, CDR2 FQNEAQ (reference sequence). CDR3 sequence reads: CASSHKVAGETNSPLHF. The DNA of the CDR3 is TGTGCCAGCAGCCACAAGGTGGCAGGGGAAACTAATTCACCCCTCCACTTT.

The V call is TRBV28, the J call TRBJ1-2; D might be TRBD1 (5 bases). Trimming left V 1 base short and J 5 bases short, with 23 bases between. The germline CDR1 and CDR2 sequences are MDHEN and SYDVKM. This CDR3 comprises 18 residues. The CDR3 spells CASSLSPRLGDDRYGYTF. Here the CDR3 DNA reads TGTGCCAGCAGTTTATCTCCGAGGCTGGGGGACGATCGGTATGGCTACACCTTC.

This clonotype turned up a few times. The genes are TRBV29-1 and TRBJ1-2; D is unclear. Germline-derived CDR1 and CDR2 are SQVTM and ANQGSEA. Trimming left V 5 bases short and J 8 bases short, with 15 bases between. CDR3 size: 12 residues. The CDR3 nucleotides read TGCAGCGTTCTTGGGATGGAGTACGGCTACACCTTC. Translating gives CSVLGMEYGYTF.

This clonotype was picked up many times. This chain links TRBV7-2 with TRBJ1-5; 9 bases align to TRBD1. Germline V CDR1 and CDR2: SGHTA, FQGNSA. The CDR3 consists of 18 residues. Unmatched junction bases numbered 15, after V lost 5 bases and J lost 4 bases. The CDR3 is CASSLNTGGERLNQPQHF. CDR3 nucleotides: TGTGCCAGCAGCCTAAACACAGGGGGCGAGCGACTAAATCAGCCCCAGCATTTT.

The chain has TRBV27 and TRBJ2-3; weak D call: TRBD2 (7 bases). Germline lookup yields CDR1 MNHEY and CDR2 SMNVEV (reference sequence). CDR3 length: 19 residues. Trimming removed 2 bases from V and 3 bases from J, with 24 bases in between. The CDR3 DNA reads as TGTGCCAGCAGTTTAAGGGGGGGGGATGTCCTCACAGTAACAGATACGCAGTATTTT. Protein product: CASSLRGGDVLTVTDTQYF.

In its sample, this clonotype was seen many times. The chain carries TRBV7-2 and TRBJ2-4; 9 nucleotides align to TRBD2. CDR1 and CDR2 from the germline V gene are SGHTA and FQGNSA. The CDR3 runs 17 residues. Trimming removed 4 bases from V and 0 bases from J; junction bases left unmatched: 7. CDR3 sequence reads: CASSSSASGVAKNIQYF. The DNA for the CDR3 is TGTGCCAGCAGCTCGTCCGCTAGCGGGGTAGCCAAAAACATTCAGTACTTC.

The V and J genes are TRBV29-1 and TRBJ2-7; tentative D call: TRBD1 (6 bases). The CDR3 covers 14 residues. Germline CDR1 and CDR2: SQVTM and ANQGSEA. Trimming removed 3 bases at V and 9 bases at J, with 21 bases between. This CDR3 is CSVEGAGMSPGQYF. As DNA, the CDR3 is TGCAGCGTTGAGGGGGCAGGTATGAGCCCCGGGCAGTACTTC.

The chain has TRBV28 and TRBJ2-3, with 8 positions matching TRBD2. CDR1 MDHEN and CDR2 SYDVKM come from the germline V gene. The V and J ends lost 6 bases and 1 base, in that order; junction bases with no gene match: 12. The CDR3 has 17 amino acids. The CDR3: CASRSLAETIRTDTQYF. CDR3 nucleotides: TGTGCCAGCAGGTCACTAGCGGAAACAATTCGCACAGATACGCAGTATTTT.

This clonotype was observed many times. The rearrangement links TRBV7-2 to TRBJ1-5; unclear D gene. This CDR3 is 16 amino acids long. V dropped 0 bases and J dropped 2 bases, with 11 bases sitting between them. Germline assignment: CDR1 SGHTA and CDR2 FQGNSA. The CDR3 is CASSLARGSGNQPQHF. CDR3 sequence (DNA): TGTGCCAGCAGCTTAGCGCGCGGGTCCGGCAATCAGCCCCAGCATTTT.

The V call is TRBV7-9, the J call TRBJ2-7; D unclear. CDR1 and CDR2 (germline): SEHNR, FQNEAQ (reference sequence). Trimming removed 1 base at V and 3 bases at J, with 13 bases between. The CDR3 covers 15 residues. The CDR3 nucleotides are TGTGCCAGCAGCTTAGGTCAGAAAAGGGTCTACGAGCAGTACTTC. Translation: CASSLGQKRVYEQYF.

This rearrangement joins TRBV2 to TRBJ1-2; 9 nucleotides agree with TRBD1. The V segment lost 6 bases and the J segment 3 bases; nucleotides outside the gene matches: 11. CDR3 length equals 16 residues. The germline V gene has CDR1 SNHLY and CDR2 FYNNEI. The CDR3 bases are TGTGCCAGCAGACCGGGACAGGGTGAGAATTACTATGGCTACACCTTC. This sequence encodes CASRPGQGENYYGYTF.